This TCR beta chain originates from a study of T-cell memory formation after mild COVID-19. After 5'RACE with constant-segment primers, TCR alpha and TCR beta cDNA libraries carrying sample barcodes and UMIs were obtained. TCRdb reanalysed the 5' RACE reads using MiXCR and keeps one entry per CDR3 protein. The sample yields roughly 100,000 distinct CDR3 sequences, around 15% seen once. Study-wide findings and caveats: Day 15 to 85 contractors were CD4/CD8 balanced; later expanders leaned CD4+. Some clones that responded were present in memory (sampled pre-infection), which suggests cross-reactive memory joined.

Turning to this clonotype: Its cognate antigen is unknown.

The specimen sequenced was PBMCs or a T cell subset sorted from them (not recorded which). This sequence was found in an adult woman who had mild COVID-19 (a few samples of this study predate the infection). Cell type and time point are not known.

The CDR3 DNA sequence: TGTGCCAGCAGTCAGATGCTAGCGGAGAGCAATGAGCAGTTCTTC. Protein sequence: CASSQMLAESNEQFF. The chain recombines TRBV5-5 with TRBJ2-1; 7 bases are a match to TRBD2. This CDR3 region has 15 residues. Trimming cost V 5 bases and J 6 bases; bases outside gene matches: 11. Per germline, CDR1 SGHKS and CDR2 YYEKEE (reference sequence).